Below are 19 T cell receptor beta chains sequenced from a single sample in a study of metastatic and nonmetastatic thyroid tumors. TCRdb ran MiXCR on the PCR reads. The sample carries approximately 13,000 clones, less than 30% recorded once. None of the patients had undergone any treatment ahead of thyroid surgery. The specimen was blood. These receptors were obtained from a female donor with papillary thyroid cancer or a benign thyroid nodule (not recorded which). Some clones in this sample may be carry-over from other donors' samples.

By its share, this clone is medium-sized. The rearrangement joins TRBV6-1 to TRBJ1-1, with D unclear. Trimming took 8 bases from V and 0 from J, leaving 7 bases between them. The germline V gene encodes CDR1 MNHNS and CDR2 SASEGT. The CDR3 runs 12 residues. CDR3 sequence reads: CASSRVNTEAFF. CDR3 nucleotides: TGTGCCAGCTCTAGGGTGAACACTGAAGCTTTCTTT.

As regards this clone: A single base separates this from a much larger clone, so it may be a read error. The sample carries other DNA sequences with the same CDR3. The V gene is TRBV18, the J gene TRBJ2-1, with TRBD2 identical over 11 bases. With 1 base clipped from V and 7 bases from J, the junction kept 12 bases outside the gene matches. The CDR3 is made up of 18 amino acids. Per the germline V gene, CDR1 is KGHSH and CDR2 is LQKENI. Here the CDR3 reads CASSPRSSGGTSINEQFF. CDR3 sequence (DNA): TGTGCCAGCTCACCACGTTCTAGCGGGGGGACTTCGATTAATGAGCAGTTCTTC.

This clone was seen many times. A read error may explain this, as a much larger clone is one base away. Additional DNA sequences in this sample encode the identical CDR3. In DNA, the CDR3 is TGTGCCACCAGCAGGACAGGGAGCCGCAGGACTAATGAAAAACTGTTTTTT. It specifies CATSRTGSRRTNEKLFF. This chain uses TRBV15 with TRBJ1-4; 7 bases are shared with TRBD1. This CDR3 has 17 amino acids. V shed 3 bases and J 2 bases; nucleotides not matched to a gene: 9. Germline V gene lookup returns CDR1 LNHNV and CDR2 YYDKDF (reference sequence).

Concerning this clone itself: The junction shows a germline mismatch at one end, possibly a read error. V and J are TRBV28 and TRBJ2-7; 7 bases are a match to TRBD2. The CDR3 length is 12 residues. The germline CDR1 and CDR2 sequences are MDHEN and SYDVKM. CDR3: CATGQRDLEQYF. The CDR3 DNA reads as TGCGCCACCGGGCAGCGGGATTTGGAGCAGTACTTC.

This clone showed up many times. V usage is TRBV30 and J usage is TRBJ2-6, with D unresolved. Trimming removed 2 bases at V and 0 bases at J, with 8 bases between. CDR1 and CDR2 from the germline V gene are GTSNPN and SVGIG (reference sequence). This CDR3 has 15 amino acids. The CDR3 region is CAWSISSSGANVLTF. CDR3 nucleotide sequence: TGTGCCTGGAGTATTTCAAGCTCTGGGGCCAACGTCCTGACTTTC. The whole variable domain, remainder taken from reference TRBV30 and TRBJ2-6, is SQTIHQWPATLVQPVGSPLSLECTVEGTSNPNLYWYRQAAGRGLQLLFYSVGIGQISSEVPQNLSASRPQDRQFILSSKKLLLSDSGFYLCAWSISSSGANVLTFGAGSRLTVL.

This clone was counted a few times. Germline is not matched at one junction end, which may reflect a read error. CDR3 nucleotide sequence: TGTGTCAACAGTCCGCAGGGACAGGGCGTTTCACCCCTCAACTTT. Amino acid sequence: CVNSPQGQGVSPLNF. The chain employs TRBV6-1 and TRBJ1-6; the match to TRBD1 covers 9 bases. CDR3 length: 15 residues. In germline, CDR1 is MNHNS, CDR2 SASEGT.

This clone has just a few counts. CDR3 loop: CASSDRHYGYTF. The CDR3 DNA reads TGTGCCAGCAGTGATCGTCACTATGGCTACACCTTC. The rearrangement uses TRBV12-3 or TRBV12-4 and TRBJ1-2, with no clear D. Trimming removed 5 bases from V and 3 bases from J, with 7 bases in between. This CDR3 spans 12 amino acids.

This clone ranks as medium-sized. The chain employs TRBV6-1 and TRBJ2-3, with D possibly matching TRBD2 (6 bases). Germline V gives CDR1 MNHNS, CDR2 SASEGT. The CDR3 is 15 residues long. V lost 6 bases, J lost 6 bases, and 19 bases lay in between. The CDR3 DNA follows: TGTGCCAGCAGGAAGACCCTGCTTGGGGGGGATACGCAGTATTTT. It encodes CASRKTLLGGDTQYF.

This rearrangement joins TRBV6-2 or TRBV6-3 to TRBJ1-6; D is possibly TRBD1 (5 bases). The CDR3 runs 18 residues. The germline V gene has CDR1 MNHEY and CDR2 SVGEGT. The V gene lost 0 bases and the J gene lost 8 bases, with 20 bases spanning the gap. CDR3 protein: CASSYSLGPDPRDSPLHF. In DNA, the CDR3 is TGTGCCAGCAGTTACTCTCTGGGGCCAGACCCCAGGGATTCACCCCTCCACTTT.

Judged by abundance, this clone is medium-sized. The CDR3 here is CASSFTGNTEAFF. Here the CDR3 DNA reads TGTGCCAGCAGTTTTACAGGGAACACTGAAGCTTTCTTT. The chain is built from TRBV27 and TRBJ1-1; weak D call: TRBD1 (5 bases). The CDR3 sequence is 13 residues long. Germline CDR1 and CDR2: MNHEY and SMNVEV (reference sequence). V lost 3 bases, J lost 1 base, and 6 bases lay in between.

This clone has a count of ten or more. The chain uses TRBV7-3 and TRBJ2-1; the D gene is possibly TRBD2 (5 bases). V was shortened by 2 bases and J by 0 bases, with 5 bases between the two germline ends. From germline, CDR1 is SGHTA and CDR2 FQGTGA. The CDR3 runs to 14 residues. DNA for the CDR3: TGTGCCAGCAGCTTAGAGGGCTCCTACAATGAGCAGTTCTTC. This encodes CASSLEGSYNEQFF.

This clone was picked up a small number of times. This may arise from a read error, as a much more abundant clone is one base away. The chain employs TRBV12-5 and TRBJ2-1; D possibly matches TRBD1 or TRBD2 (5 bases each). CDR3 length: 15 residues. The V end was cut by 6 bases, the J end by 7 bases, with 19 bases between. Germline V gene sequence: CDR1 LGHNT, CDR2 FRNRAP. For the CDR3, the DNA is TGTGCTAGTGGACTGGGGCAGAGGGTTGGTAATGAGCAGTTCTTC. Protein product: CASGLGQRVGNEQFF.

The chain recombines TRBV20-1 with TRBJ2-3; 10 nucleotides match TRBD1. Germline assignment: CDR1 DFQATT and CDR2 SNEGSKA (reference sequence). The J segment lost 5 bases and the V segment lost 5 bases, leaving 10 bases of the junction unmatched. The CDR3 is 15 residues long. CDR3 DNA sequence: TGCAGTGCTGGACGGACAGGGGGAAGGTTAGATACGCAGTATTTT. Translation: CSAGRTGGRLDTQYF.

This clone was picked up many times. The J gene is TRBJ2-6, the V gene TRBV7-9; D remains unclear. The CDR3 contains 14 residues. Germline assignment: CDR1 SEHNR and CDR2 FQNEAQ (reference sequence). V lost 2 bases and J lost 2, with 4 bases in between. CDR3 coding DNA: TGTGCCAGCAGCTTACCCCCTGGGGCCAACGTCCTGACTTTC. Amino acids: CASSLPPGANVLTF. The complete variable domain, with remaining parts taken from reference TRBV7-9 and TRBJ2-6, reads DTGVSQNPRHKITKRGQNVTFRCDPISEHNRLYWYRQTLGQGPEFLTYFQNEAQLEKSRLLSDRFSAERPKGSFSTLEIQRTEQGDSAMYLCASSLPPGANVLTFGAGSRLTVL.

This clone was recorded many times. This sequence joins TRBV19 and TRBJ2-1, with TRBD1 matching over 10 bases. With 7 bases clipped from V and 0 bases from J, the junction kept 6 bases outside the gene matches. CDR3 length equals 16 residues. The V gene's germline CDR1 is LNHDA and CDR2 SQIVND (reference sequence). CDR3 amino acids: CASKETGGHSYNEQFF. The CDR3 DNA reads as TGTGCCAGTAAGGAGACAGGGGGCCACTCCTACAATGAGCAGTTCTTC.

The rearrangement uses TRBV11-2 and TRBJ1-6, with a possible D match to TRBD1 (5 bases). CDR3 length: 13 amino acids. CDR1 SGHAT and CDR2 FQNNGV come from the germline V gene. V was trimmed by 5 bases and J by 13 bases, leaving 15 bases between them. DNA for the CDR3: TGTGCCAGCAGCGGATCAGACGACAGCCCCCTCCACTTT. Amino acids: CASSGSDDSPLHF.

This clone was recorded at least ten times. This chain connects TRBV20-1 to TRBJ2-1; tentatively, D is TRBD2 (5 bases). The V gene's germline CDR1 is DFQATT and CDR2 SNEGSKA (reference sequence). The CDR3 has 16 amino acids. Trimming left V 1 base short and J 0 bases short, with 13 bases between. Written as DNA, the CDR3 is TGCAGTGCTAGAGTCCCCCCTAGCAGCTCCTACAATGAGCAGTTCTTC. Translation: CSARVPPSSSYNEQFF.

By share of the sample, this clone is medium-sized. The chain links TRBV6-1 to TRBJ2-3; TRBD2 might be the D (5 bases). The length of the CDR3 is 13 residues. Trimming cost V 5 bases and J 10 bases, with 16 bases left between them. Per germline, CDR1 MNHNS and CDR2 SASEGT. The CDR3 bases are TGTGCCAGCAGTACAAAACTAGATGATGCGCAGTATTTT. It is translated as CASSTKLDDAQYF.

The chain is built from TRBV6-2 or TRBV6-3 and TRBJ2-7, with D perhaps given as TRBD1 or TRBD2 (6 bases each). With 6 bases removed from V and 0 bases from J, the gap between germline ends came to 15 bases. The CDR3 covers 15 residues. Germline CDR1 reads MNHEY; CDR2 reads SVGEGT. The CDR3 spells CASSGSGAVSYEQYF. The CDR3 nucleotides read TGTGCCAGCAGCGGGTCGGGGGCTGTCTCCTACGAGCAGTACTTC.